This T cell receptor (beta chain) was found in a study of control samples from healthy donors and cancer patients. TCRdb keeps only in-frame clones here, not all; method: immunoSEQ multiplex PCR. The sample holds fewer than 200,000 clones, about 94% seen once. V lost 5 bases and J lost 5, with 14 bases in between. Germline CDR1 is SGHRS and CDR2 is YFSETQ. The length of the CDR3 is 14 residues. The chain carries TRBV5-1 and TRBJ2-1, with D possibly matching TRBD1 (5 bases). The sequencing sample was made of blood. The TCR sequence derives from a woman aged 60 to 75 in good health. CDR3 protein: CASSGRVGNNEQFF. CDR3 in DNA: TGCGCCAGCAGTGGCAGGGTGGGGAACAATGAGCAGTTCTTC.